This T cell receptor beta chain was captured by sequencing in a study of CD8+ T cells in alopecia areata. Background on the study: Patients in the treated group were given tofacitinib by mouth, 5 to 10 mg twice a day. Scoring of severity for treated patients was based on percentage of affected scalp area. Overall study findings and caveats: Among the 100 top clones, expanded CD8+ clones, like scalp clonality, were significantly decreased by tofacitinib. Resident alphabeta T cells of normal skin are also sequenced in scalp samples.

In each case, RNA was isolated and then reverse transcribed into cDNA as the sequencing template. Clones were read by immunoSEQ multiplex PCR, and TCRdb kept only the in-frame ones, dropping some. This sample has approximately 200,000 clones, with 50% to 60% found just once. Concerning this clone: Its antigen is currently unknown.

Treatment of the sample: oral pan-JAK inhibitor, 5-10 mg twice daily. CDR1 and CDR2 (germline): GTSNPN, SVGIG (reference sequence). The CDR3 contains 13 residues. V lost 4 bases to trimming and J lost 1 base; unmatched junction nucleotides: 4. Material: CD4+ T cells sorted from blood, obtained at week 4, from a patient treated with tofacitinib. This chain joins TRBV30 and TRBJ2-7; 7 nucleotides line up with TRBD1. The receptor's source is a human donor with alopecia areata. The chain's CDR3 is CAWNRGGSYEQYF. For the CDR3, the DNA is TGTGCCTGGAACAGGGGTGGATCCTACGAGCAGTACTTC.